The clone carrying this T cell receptor beta chain occurred a few times. Its antigen remains unidentified. One end of the junction is discordant with germline, which a read error may explain. The sample comes from a study of CD8+CD57+ T cells in acquired aplastic anemia. Germline V gene lookup returns CDR1 SSHAT and CDR2 FNYEAQ (reference sequence). The CDR3 is 16 amino acids. Study-wide points: Overlap between patients and controls comprised roughly 28 CD8+ CDR3 sequences.

Patients sequenced had flow cytometry evidence of CD8+CD57+ cell expansion. Patient blood was sampled before any therapy had been received. TCR beta VDJ and CDR3 profiles were obtained from a genomic DNA template. From the reads, TCRdb called clonotypes with MiXCR, one entry per CDR3 protein. The repertoire includes approximately 180,000 distinct CDR3 sequences, roughly 65% of them detected once, and about two fifths sits in the top ten. V is TRBV7-7 and J is TRBJ2-7, with TRBD1 identical over 10 bases. The sample comprised sorted CD4+, CD8+, or CD8+CD57+ T cells (not recorded which) from PBMCs. The receptor's source is a human donor with aplastic anemia. The CDR3 DNA sequence: TGTGCTAGCAGCCCTCTCCGGGACAGGGGCCTCTACGAGCAGTACTTC. The encoded protein is CASSPLRDRGLYEQYF. Full variable domain (rest looked up from reference TRBV7-7 and TRBJ2-7): GAGVSQSPRYKVTKRGQDVTLRCDPISSHATLYWYQQALGQGPEFLTYFNYEAQPDKSGLPSDRFSAERPEGSISTLTIQRTEQRDSAMYRCASSPLRDRGLYEQYFGPGTRLTVT.